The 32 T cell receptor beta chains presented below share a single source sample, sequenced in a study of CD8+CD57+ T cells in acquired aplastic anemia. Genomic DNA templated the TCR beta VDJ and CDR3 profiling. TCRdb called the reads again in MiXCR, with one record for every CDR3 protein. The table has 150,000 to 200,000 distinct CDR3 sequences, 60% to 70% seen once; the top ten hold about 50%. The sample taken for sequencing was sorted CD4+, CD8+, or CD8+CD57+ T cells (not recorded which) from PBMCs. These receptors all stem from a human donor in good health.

CDR3 protein: CASSVGLDQETQYF. The CDR3 DNA sequence: TGTGCCAGCAGTGTGGGACTAGATCAAGAGACCCAGTACTTC. V gene TRBV2 combines with J gene TRBJ2-5, with 8 positions matching TRBD2. There are 14 residues in the CDR3. Germline V lookup: CDR1 SNHLY, CDR2 FYNNEI. The V gene end was trimmed by 4 bases and the J gene end by 2 bases; junction bases not matched to a gene: 3.

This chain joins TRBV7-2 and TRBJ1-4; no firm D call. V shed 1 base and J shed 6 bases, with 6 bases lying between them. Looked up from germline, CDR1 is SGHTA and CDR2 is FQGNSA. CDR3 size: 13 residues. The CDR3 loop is CASSLVADEKLFF. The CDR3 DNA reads TGTGCCAGCAGCTTAGTGGCAGATGAAAAACTGTTTTTT.

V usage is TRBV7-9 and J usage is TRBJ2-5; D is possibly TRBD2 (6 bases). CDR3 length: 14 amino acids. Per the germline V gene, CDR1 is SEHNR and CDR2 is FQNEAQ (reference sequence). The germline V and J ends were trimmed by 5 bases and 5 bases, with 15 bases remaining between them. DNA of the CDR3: TGTGCCAGCAGCGCCGGGGGTATCCGGGAGACCCAGTACTTC. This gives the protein CASSAGGIRETQYF.

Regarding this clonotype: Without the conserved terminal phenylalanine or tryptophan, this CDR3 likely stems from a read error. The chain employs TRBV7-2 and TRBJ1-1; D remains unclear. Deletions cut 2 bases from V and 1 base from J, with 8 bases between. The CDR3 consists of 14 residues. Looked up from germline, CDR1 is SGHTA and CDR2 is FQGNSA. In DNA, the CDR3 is TGTGCCAGCAGCTTAAAGTCAAAGAACACTGAAGCTTTCCTT. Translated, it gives CASSLKSKNTEAFL.

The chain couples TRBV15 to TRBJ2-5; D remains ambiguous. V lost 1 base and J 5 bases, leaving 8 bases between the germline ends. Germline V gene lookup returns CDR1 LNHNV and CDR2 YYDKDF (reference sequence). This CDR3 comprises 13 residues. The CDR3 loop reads CATSRAYLETQYF. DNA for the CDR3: TGTGCCACCAGCAGAGCTTATTTGGAGACCCAGTACTTC.

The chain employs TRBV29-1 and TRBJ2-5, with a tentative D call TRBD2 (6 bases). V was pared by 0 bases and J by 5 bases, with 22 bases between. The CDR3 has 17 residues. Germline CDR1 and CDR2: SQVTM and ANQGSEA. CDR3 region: CSVEDWEEPTPRETQYF. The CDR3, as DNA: TGCAGCGTTGAAGATTGGGAGGAACCAACCCCTCGGGAGACCCAGTACTTC.

The CDR3 sequence: CASSSIRRSEQYF. The DNA of the CDR3 is TGTGCCAGCAGCTCGATTCGGAGGAGCGAGCAGTACTTC. The chain is built from TRBV7-4 and TRBJ2-7; tentatively, D is TRBD2 (5 bases). The CDR3 is 13 residues long. CDR1 and CDR2 (germline): SGHVT, SQSDAQ. V lost 4 bases and J lost 6, with 13 bases in between.

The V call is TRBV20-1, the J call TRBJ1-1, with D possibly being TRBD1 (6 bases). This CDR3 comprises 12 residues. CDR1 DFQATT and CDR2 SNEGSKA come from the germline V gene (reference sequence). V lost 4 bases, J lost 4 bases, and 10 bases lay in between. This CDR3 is CSAIPGATEAFF. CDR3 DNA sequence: TGCAGTGCTATTCCAGGGGCCACTGAAGCTTTCTTT.

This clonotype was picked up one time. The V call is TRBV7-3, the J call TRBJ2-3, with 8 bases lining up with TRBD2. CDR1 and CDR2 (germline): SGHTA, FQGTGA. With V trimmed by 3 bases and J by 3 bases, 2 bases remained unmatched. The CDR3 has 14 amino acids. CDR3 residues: CASSFGLATDTQYF. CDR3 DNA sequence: TGTGCCAGCAGCTTCGGACTAGCAACAGATACGCAGTATTTT.

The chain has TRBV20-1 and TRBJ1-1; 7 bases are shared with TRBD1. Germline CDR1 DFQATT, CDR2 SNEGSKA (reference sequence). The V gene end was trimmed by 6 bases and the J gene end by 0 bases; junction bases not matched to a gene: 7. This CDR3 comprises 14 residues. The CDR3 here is CSATQGTLNTEAFF. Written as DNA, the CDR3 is TGCAGTGCCACACAGGGGACTTTGAACACTGAAGCTTTCTTT.

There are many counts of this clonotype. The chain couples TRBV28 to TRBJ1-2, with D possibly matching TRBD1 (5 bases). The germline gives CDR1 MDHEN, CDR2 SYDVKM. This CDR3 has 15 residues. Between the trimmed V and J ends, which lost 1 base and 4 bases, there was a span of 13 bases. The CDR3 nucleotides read TGTGCCAGCAGTTTATCTTCCTGGGGGAGCTATGGCTACACCTTC. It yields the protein CASSLSSWGSYGYTF.

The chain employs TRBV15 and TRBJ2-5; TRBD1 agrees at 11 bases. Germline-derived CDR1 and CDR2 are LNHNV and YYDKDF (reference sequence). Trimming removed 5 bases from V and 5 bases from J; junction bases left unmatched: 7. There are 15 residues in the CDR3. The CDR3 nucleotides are TGTGCCACCAGCGAGGGGGGACAGGGGGGCGAGACCCAGTACTTC. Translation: CATSEGGQGGETQYF.

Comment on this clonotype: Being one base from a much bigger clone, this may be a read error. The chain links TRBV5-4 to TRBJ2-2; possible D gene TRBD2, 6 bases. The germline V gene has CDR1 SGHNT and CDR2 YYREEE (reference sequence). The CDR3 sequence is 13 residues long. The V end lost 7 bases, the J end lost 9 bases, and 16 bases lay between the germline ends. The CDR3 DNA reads TGTGCCAGCTCCTTCCTAGCGACCAGGGAGCTGTTTTTT. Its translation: CASSFLATRELFF.

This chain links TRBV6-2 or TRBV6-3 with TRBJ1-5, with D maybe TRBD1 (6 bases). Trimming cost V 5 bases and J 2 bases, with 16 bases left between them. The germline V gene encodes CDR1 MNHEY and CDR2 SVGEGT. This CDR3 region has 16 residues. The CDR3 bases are TGTGCCAGCAGTCACCCAGGGGCATGGGGCAATCAGCCCCAGCATTTT. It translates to CASSHPGAWGNQPQHF.

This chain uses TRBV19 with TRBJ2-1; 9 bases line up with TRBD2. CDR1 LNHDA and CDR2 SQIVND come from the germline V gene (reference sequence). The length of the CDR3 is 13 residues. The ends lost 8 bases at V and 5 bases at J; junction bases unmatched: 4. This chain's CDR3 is CASAGGPDNEQFF. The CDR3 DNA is TGTGCCAGTGCGGGGGGGCCAGACAATGAGCAGTTCTTC. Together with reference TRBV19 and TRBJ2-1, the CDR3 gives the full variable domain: DGGITQSPKYLFRKEGQNVTLSCEQNLNHDAMYWYRQDPGQGLRLIYYSQIVNDFQKGDIAEGYSVSREKKESFPLTVTSAQKNPTAFYLCASAGGPDNEQFFGPGTRLTVL.

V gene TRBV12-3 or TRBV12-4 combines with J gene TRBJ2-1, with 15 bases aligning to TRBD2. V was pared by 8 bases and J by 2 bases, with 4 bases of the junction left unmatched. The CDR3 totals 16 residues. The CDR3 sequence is CASGRTSGGAYNEQFF. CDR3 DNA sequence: TGTGCCAGCGGCCGGACTAGCGGGGGGGCCTACAATGAGCAGTTCTTC.

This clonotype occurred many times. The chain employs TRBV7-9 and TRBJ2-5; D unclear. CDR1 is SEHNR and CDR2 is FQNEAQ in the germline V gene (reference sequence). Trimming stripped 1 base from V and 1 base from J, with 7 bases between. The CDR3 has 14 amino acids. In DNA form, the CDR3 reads TGTGCCAGCAGCTTAGATCGGGCCCAAGAGACCCAGTACTTC. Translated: CASSLDRAQETQYF.

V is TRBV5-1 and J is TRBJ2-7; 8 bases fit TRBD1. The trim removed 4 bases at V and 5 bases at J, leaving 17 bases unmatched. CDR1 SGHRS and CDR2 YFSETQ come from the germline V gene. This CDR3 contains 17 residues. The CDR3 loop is CASSLTGTGFGLDEQYF. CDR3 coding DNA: TGCGCCAGCAGCCTTACCGGGACAGGCTTTGGGCTTGACGAGCAGTACTTC.

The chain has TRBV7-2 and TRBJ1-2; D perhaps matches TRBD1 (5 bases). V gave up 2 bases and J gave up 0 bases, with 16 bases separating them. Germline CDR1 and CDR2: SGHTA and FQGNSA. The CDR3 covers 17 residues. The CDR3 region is CASSLYLGRDSNYGYTF. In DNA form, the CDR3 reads TGTGCCAGCAGCTTATATTTGGGCAGGGACTCTAACTATGGCTACACCTTC.

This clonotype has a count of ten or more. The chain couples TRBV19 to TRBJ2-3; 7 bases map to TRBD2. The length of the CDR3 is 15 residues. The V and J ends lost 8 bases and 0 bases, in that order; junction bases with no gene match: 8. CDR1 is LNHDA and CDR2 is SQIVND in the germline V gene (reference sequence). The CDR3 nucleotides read TGTGCCAGTGCTATTAGCGGGTCTAGCACAGATACGCAGTATTTT. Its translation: CASAISGSSTDTQYF.

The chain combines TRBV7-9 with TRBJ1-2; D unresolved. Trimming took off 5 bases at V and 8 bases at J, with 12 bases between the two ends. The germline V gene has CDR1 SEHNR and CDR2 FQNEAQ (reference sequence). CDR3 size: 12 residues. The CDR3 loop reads CASSLDGRGYTF. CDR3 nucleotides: TGTGCCAGCAGCCTGGACGGTCGCGGCTACACCTTC.

The DNA of the CDR3 is TGTGCCATCGCGGGACAGGTGAATCAGCCCCAGCATTTT. It codes for CAIAGQVNQPQHF. The rearrangement joins TRBV10-3 to TRBJ1-5, with 8 bases aligning to TRBD1. Looked up from germline, CDR1 is ENHRY and CDR2 is SYGVKD. The CDR3 sequence is 13 residues long. Losses at the gene ends were 8 bases for V and 4 bases for J; bases not matched to a gene: 4.

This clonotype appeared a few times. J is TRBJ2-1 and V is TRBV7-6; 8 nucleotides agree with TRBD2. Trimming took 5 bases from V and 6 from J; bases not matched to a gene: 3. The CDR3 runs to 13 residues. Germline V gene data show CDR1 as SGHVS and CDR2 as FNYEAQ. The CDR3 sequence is CASSNGRANEQFF. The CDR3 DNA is TGTGCCAGCAGCAACGGGAGGGCCAATGAGCAGTTCTTC.

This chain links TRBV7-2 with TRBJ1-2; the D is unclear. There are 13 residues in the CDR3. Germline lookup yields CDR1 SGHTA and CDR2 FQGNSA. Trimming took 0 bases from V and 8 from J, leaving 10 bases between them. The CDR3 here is CASSLADGEGYTF. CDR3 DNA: TGTGCCAGCAGCTTAGCGGACGGTGAGGGCTACACCTTC. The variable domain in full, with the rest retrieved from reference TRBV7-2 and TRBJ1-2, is GAGVSQSPSNKVTEKGKDVELRCDPISGHTALYWYRQSLGQGLEFLIYFQGNSAPDKSGLPSDRFSAERTGGSVSTLTIQRTQQEDSAVYLCASSLADGEGYTFGSGTRLTVV.

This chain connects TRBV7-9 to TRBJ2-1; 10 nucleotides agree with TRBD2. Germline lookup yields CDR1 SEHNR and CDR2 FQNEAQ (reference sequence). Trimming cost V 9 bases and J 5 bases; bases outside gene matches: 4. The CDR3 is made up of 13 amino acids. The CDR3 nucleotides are TGTGCCAGAACCGGGACTAGCGACAATGAGCAGTTCTTC. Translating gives CARTGTSDNEQFF.

The CDR3 here is CAILGVAGGQETQYF. CDR3 in DNA: TGTGCCATCCTGGGGGTAGCGGGAGGGCAAGAGACCCAGTACTTC. The chain links TRBV2 to TRBJ2-5, with TRBD2 identical over 11 bases. The CDR3 is 15 amino acids. Germline CDR1 is SNHLY and CDR2 is FYNNEI. Losses at the gene ends were 10 bases for V and 2 bases for J; bases not matched to a gene: 9.

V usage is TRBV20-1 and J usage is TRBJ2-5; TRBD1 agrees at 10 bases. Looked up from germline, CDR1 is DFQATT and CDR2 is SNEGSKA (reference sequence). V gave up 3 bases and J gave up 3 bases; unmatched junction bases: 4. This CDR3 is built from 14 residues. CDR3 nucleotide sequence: TGCAGTGCTAGTCAAGGGACAGGGGAAGAGACCCAGTACTTC. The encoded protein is CSASQGTGEETQYF.

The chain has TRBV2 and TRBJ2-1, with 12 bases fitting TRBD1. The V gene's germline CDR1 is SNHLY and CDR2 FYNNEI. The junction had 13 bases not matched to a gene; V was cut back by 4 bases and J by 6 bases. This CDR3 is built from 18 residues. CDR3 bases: TGTGCCAGCAGTGGCCGGGACAGGGGGCTGACCGTAGGCAATGAGCAGTTCTTC. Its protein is CASSGRDRGLTVGNEQFF. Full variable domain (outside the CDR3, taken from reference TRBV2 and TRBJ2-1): EPEVTQTPSHQVTQMGQEVILRCVPISNHLYFYWYRQILGQKVEFLVSFYNNEISEKSEIFDDQFSVERPDGSNFTLKIRSTKLEDSAMYFCASSGRDRGLTVGNEQFFGPGTRLTVL.

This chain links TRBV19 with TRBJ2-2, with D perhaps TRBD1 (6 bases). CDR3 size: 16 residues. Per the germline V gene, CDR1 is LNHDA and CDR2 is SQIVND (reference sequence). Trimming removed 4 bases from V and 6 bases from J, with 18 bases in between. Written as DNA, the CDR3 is TGTGCCAGTAGTACCAGCAGGGGATATGCGGCCGGGGAGCTGTTTTTT. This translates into CASSTSRGYAAGELFF.

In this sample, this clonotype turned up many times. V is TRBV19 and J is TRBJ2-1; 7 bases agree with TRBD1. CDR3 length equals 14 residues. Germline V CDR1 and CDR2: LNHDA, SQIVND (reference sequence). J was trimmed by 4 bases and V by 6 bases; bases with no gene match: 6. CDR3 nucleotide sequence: TGTGCCAGTAGGGGCAGGGGGTATTACAATGAGCAGTTCTTC. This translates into CASRGRGYYNEQFF.

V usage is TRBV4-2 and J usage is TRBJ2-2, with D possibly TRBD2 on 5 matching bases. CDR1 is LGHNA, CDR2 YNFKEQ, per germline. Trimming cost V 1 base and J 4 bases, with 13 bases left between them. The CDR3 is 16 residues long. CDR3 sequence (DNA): TGTGCCAGCAGCCAAGTTGGGCGGGTTGGCACCGGGGAGCTGTTTTTT. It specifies CASSQVGRVGTGELFF.

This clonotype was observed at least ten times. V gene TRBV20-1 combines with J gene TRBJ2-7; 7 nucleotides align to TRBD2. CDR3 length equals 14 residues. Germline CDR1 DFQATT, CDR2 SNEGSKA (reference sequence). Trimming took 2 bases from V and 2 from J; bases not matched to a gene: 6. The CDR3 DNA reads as TGCAGTGCTAGACCGCCACGGGAGGCCTACGAGCAGTACTTC. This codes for CSARPPREAYEQYF.